A single sample is the source of the 20 T cell receptor beta chains below, sequenced in a study of identical twins. TCRdb recomputed calls from the 5' RACE reads with MiXCR, one row per CDR3 protein. This table has 300,000 to 400,000 distinct CDR3 sequences, around 9% appearing once. The source material was naive T cells sorted from blood. Receptor source: a woman between 45 and 65 years old in good health.

This clonotype has a handful of counts. V is TRBV11-3 and J is TRBJ2-2; no clear D. The CDR3 is 14 amino acids. Between the trimmed V and J ends, which lost 6 bases and 0 bases, there was a span of 8 bases. Germline CDR1 SGHNT, CDR2 YENEEA. The CDR3 is CASRRLTNTGELFF. CDR3 nucleotides: TGTGCCAGCAGGAGACTTACGAACACCGGGGAGCTGTTTTTT.

This clonotype was counted a few times. CDR3 in amino acids: CASSLVAAGEQFF. The CDR3 DNA sequence: TGTGCCAGCAGCTTAGTCGCGGCAGGGGAGCAGTTCTTC. The chain couples TRBV11-2 to TRBJ2-1; D is possibly TRBD1 (5 bases). CDR3 length equals 13 residues. Trimming took 1 base from V and 10 from J, leaving 11 bases between them. CDR1 and CDR2 from the germline V gene are SGHAT and FQNNGV. The complete variable domain, with remaining parts taken from reference TRBV11-2 and TRBJ2-1, reads EAGVAQSPRYKIIEKRQSVAFWCNPISGHATLYWYQQILGQGPKLLIQFQNNGVVDDSQLPKDRFSAERLKGVDSTLKIQPAKLEDSAVYLCASSLVAAGEQFFGPGTRLTVL.

This clonotype came up a few times. The V gene is TRBV7-9, the J gene TRBJ2-7, with no clear D. Germline V lookup: CDR1 SEHNR, CDR2 FQNEAQ (reference sequence). The CDR3 is made up of 12 amino acids. The germline V and J ends were trimmed by 8 bases and 4 bases, with 12 bases remaining between them. The CDR3 region has the DNA TGTGCCAGCGTCGAGCAGAAGTACGAGCAGTACGTC. It codes for CASVEQKYEQYV.

The genes are TRBV6-6 and TRBJ2-7; TRBD2 matches 10 bases. The CDR3 consists of 14 residues. After removal of 8 bases from V and 0 bases from J, the junction contained 4 bases not matched to a gene. Germline CDR1 reads MNHNY; CDR2 reads SVGAGI (reference sequence). The CDR3 region has the DNA TGTGCCAGCGCACGGACTAGCGGCTCCTACGAGCAGTACTTC. It is translated as CASARTSGSYEQYF.

The V gene is TRBV12-3 or TRBV12-4, the J gene TRBJ2-7; 9 nucleotides align to TRBD2. The CDR3 runs to 17 residues. CDR3 loop: CASRLAGDLNHRYEQYV. CDR3 nucleotides: TGTGCCAGCAGATTAGCGGGGGACCTCAACCACCGCTACGAGCAGTACGTC.

Only a few counts were recorded for this clonotype. The chain employs TRBV2 and TRBJ2-7; the match to TRBD1 covers 9 bases. V lost 9 bases to trimming and J lost 4 bases; unmatched junction nucleotides: 10. Per the germline V gene, CDR1 is SNHLY and CDR2 is FYNNEI. The CDR3 length is 14 residues. This CDR3 is CARHAGQGSYEQYV. CDR3 in DNA: TGTGCCAGACACGCGGGACAGGGCTCATACGAGCAGTACGTC.

There are a few counts of this clonotype. The chain combines TRBV4-1 with TRBJ2-2; 8 bases are shared with TRBD2. Per the germline V gene, CDR1 is MGHRA and CDR2 is YSYEKL. CDR3 length: 17 residues. Trimming took 0 bases from V and 4 from J; bases not matched to a gene: 7. Here the CDR3 reads CASSQDTTGGRTGELFF. CDR3 sequence (DNA): TGCGCCAGCAGCCAAGATACGACGGGAGGGCGCACCGGGGAGCTGTTTTTT.

This clonotype came up a few times. This chain joins TRBV25-1 and TRBJ2-1; no reliable D call. Germline values: CDR1 MGHDK, CDR2 SYGVNS. CDR3 length equals 12 residues. V lost 6 bases to trimming and J lost 6 bases, with 9 bases between them. Here the CDR3 reads CASSETFNEQFF. Written as DNA, the CDR3 is TGTGCCAGCAGCGAGACTTTCAATGAGCAGTTCTTC.

This clonotype was counted a few times. CDR3 protein: CASSIGRANNEQFF. Here the CDR3 DNA reads TGTGCCAGTAGTATCGGGAGGGCCAACAATGAGCAGTTCTTC. The chain couples TRBV19 to TRBJ2-1; the match to TRBD2 covers 8 bases. J was trimmed by 5 bases and V by 3 bases; bases with no gene match: 3. Germline V CDR1 and CDR2: LNHDA, SQIVND (reference sequence). The CDR3 is 14 amino acids. Combining the CDR3 with reference TRBV19 and TRBJ2-1 gives the whole variable domain DGGITQSPKYLFRKEGQNVTLSCEQNLNHDAMYWYRQDPGQGLRLIYYSQIVNDFQKGDIAEGYSVSREKKESFPLTVTSAQKNPTAFYLCASSIGRANNEQFFGPGTRLTVL.

This clonotype was counted a few times. The rearrangement joins TRBV7-9 to TRBJ2-1; TRBD2 aligns across 7 bases. From germline, CDR1 is SEHNR and CDR2 FQNEAQ (reference sequence). The CDR3 spans 9 residues. V lost 11 bases, J lost 10 bases, and 2 bases stayed unmatched. The CDR3 sequence is CAVGGEQFF. CDR3 nucleotides: TGTGCCGTCGGGGGGGAGCAGTTCTTC.

This clonotype has ten or more counts. V and J are TRBV20-1 and TRBJ1-1; TRBD1 is a possible D gene (5 bases). This CDR3 has 13 residues. V lost 6 bases to trimming and J lost 1 base, with 12 bases between them. Germline CDR1 and CDR2: DFQATT and SNEGSKA (reference sequence). This chain's CDR3 is CSAPNDRNTEAFF. CDR3 nucleotide sequence: TGCAGTGCACCGAACGACAGGAACACTGAAGCTTTCTTT.

The chain employs TRBV20-1 and TRBJ2-3, with TRBD2 identical over 11 bases. The CDR3 loop spans 18 amino acids. Germline CDR1 is DFQATT and CDR2 is SNEGSKA (reference sequence). With V trimmed by 5 bases and J by 3 bases, 16 bases remained unmatched. Written as DNA, the CDR3 is TGCAGTGCTCGTACTCCACCGTTAGCGGGAGGGCCGACAGATACGCAGTATTTT. Amino acids: CSARTPPLAGGPTDTQYF.

The chain is built from TRBV20-1 and TRBJ2-5; no firm D call. Trimming took 1 base from V and 5 from J, leaving 5 bases between them. Germline assignment: CDR1 DFQATT and CDR2 SNEGSKA (reference sequence). The CDR3 contains 11 residues. CDR3 loop: CSARGFETQYF. The DNA of the CDR3 is TGCAGTGCTAGAGGGTTCGAGACCCAGTACTTC.

The sample holds a few counts of this clonotype. The gene calls are TRBV29-1 and TRBJ2-2, with 14 bases identical to TRBD2. Per the germline V gene, CDR1 is SQVTM and CDR2 is ANQGSEA. J gave up 5 bases and V 7 bases, and 9 bases lay outside the gene matches. This CDR3 region has 16 residues. For the CDR3, the DNA is TGCAGCGCACAGGGACTAGCGGGAGTCTGGACCGGGGAGCTGTTTTTT. Translated, it gives CSAQGLAGVWTGELFF.

This clonotype was recorded a few times. CDR3 protein: CASSFRGQRISGNTIYF. Here the CDR3 DNA reads TGTGCCAGCAGTTTCAGGGGGCAGAGAATCTCTGGAAACACCATATATTTT. The chain combines TRBV12-3 or TRBV12-4 with TRBJ1-3, with 8 bases that match TRBD1. The V and J ends lost 3 bases and 0 bases, in that order; junction bases with no gene match: 7. This CDR3 comprises 17 residues.

The table lists this clonotype with many counts. The rearrangement links TRBV4-1 to TRBJ2-7, with a possible D match to TRBD2 (5 bases). The CDR3 length is 14 residues. CDR1 is MGHRA, CDR2 YSYEKL, per germline. The V gene lost 2 bases and the J gene lost 4 bases, with 12 bases spanning the gap. CDR3 residues: CASSQSRTLYEQYF. The DNA of the CDR3 is TGCGCCAGCAGCCAAAGCCGGACTCTTTACGAGCAGTACTTC.

This clonotype was detected only a few times. The rearrangement uses TRBV11-2 and TRBJ2-3, with 7 bases identical to TRBD2. The CDR3 has 14 amino acids. The J segment lost 6 bases and the V segment lost 2 bases, leaving 5 bases of the junction unmatched. Germline V gene data show CDR1 as SGHAT and CDR2 as FQNNGV. The CDR3, as DNA: TGTGCCAGCAGCTTATCCCCCGGGAGGGATACGCAGTATTTT. Amino acid sequence: CASSLSPGRDTQYF.

This clonotype was seen at least ten times. The chain combines TRBV24-1 with TRBJ2-1; 7 bases align to TRBD2. V trimming: 1 base; J trimming: 9 bases; junction bases outside the gene matches: 14. Germline V gene sequence: CDR1 KGHDR, CDR2 SFDVKD. This CDR3 has 17 amino acids. CDR3 nucleotide sequence: TGTGCCACCAGTGATTTCCGGCCAGCGGGGTATGTTAGTGAGCAGTTCTTC. Its translation: CATSDFRPAGYVSEQFF.

The gene calls are TRBV5-1 and TRBJ1-1; no definite D call. Germline loops: CDR1 SGHRS, CDR2 YFSETQ. The germline V and J ends were trimmed by 1 base and 2 bases, with 9 bases remaining between them. The CDR3 spans 14 residues. As DNA, the CDR3 is TGCGCCAGCAGCTTGCCCTCACCCAACACTGAAGCTTTCTTT. The encoded protein is CASSLPSPNTEAFF.

This clonotype was observed a handful of times. The chain links TRBV7-9 to TRBJ2-4, with D perhaps matching TRBD2 (6 bases). There are 15 residues in the CDR3. Trimming shortened V by 0 bases and J by 0 bases, and 6 bases separated the two germline ends. Germline CDR1 SEHNR, CDR2 FQNEAQ (reference sequence). The CDR3 DNA reads as TGTGCCAGCAGCTTAGCGCGGGAAGCCAAAAACATTCAGTACTTC. Its protein product is CASSLAREAKNIQYF. Full variable domain (outside the CDR3, taken from reference TRBV7-9 and TRBJ2-4): DTGVSQNPRHKITKRGQNVTFRCDPISEHNRLYWYRQTLGQGPEFLTYFQNEAQLEKSRLLSDRFSAERPKGSFSTLEIQRTEQGDSAMYLCASSLAREAKNIQYFGAGTRLSVL.